The 22 T cell receptor beta chains in this list originate from one sample, sequenced in a study of CD8 T cells in Susac syndrome. It was with random hexamers that about 0.45 to 1 ug RNA was reverse transcribed. TCRdb re-called the immunoSEQ multiplex PCR reads with MiXCR, one entry per CDR3 protein. Here the sample spans hundreds of thousands of distinct CDR3 sequences, about 94% being singletons. Material for sequencing was CD4+ T cells from PBMCs. The receptors stem from a human donor with Susac syndrome.

The rearrangement links TRBV2 to TRBJ1-5, with a weak D call TRBD1 (5 bases). The germline V and J ends were trimmed by 6 bases and 3 bases, with 12 bases remaining between them. The CDR3 sequence is 14 residues long. Germline lookup yields CDR1 SNHLY and CDR2 FYNNEI. The CDR3 coding sequence is TGTGCCAGCAGAAAAGGGGCAGACAATCAGCCCCAGCATTTT. Amino acids: CASRKGADNQPQHF.

The chain combines TRBV5-5 with TRBJ2-5; TRBD1 might be the D (5 bases). Trimming pared 7 bases from V and 5 bases from J, leaving 15 bases between. The V gene's germline CDR1 is SGHKS and CDR2 YYEKEE (reference sequence). This CDR3 spans 13 amino acids. The CDR3 nucleotides are TGTGCCAGCCACGATCAGGGCCGGGAGACCCAGTACTTC. Amino acids: CASHDQGRETQYF.

The rearrangement links TRBV20-1 to TRBJ2-5, with a possible D match to TRBD1 (6 bases). The germline V gene has CDR1 DFQATT and CDR2 SNEGSKA (reference sequence). V was clipped by 6 bases and J by 0 bases, with 11 bases between them. CDR3 length equals 13 residues. The CDR3 bases are TGCAGTGCCATGCAGGGGAACCAAGAGACCCAGTACTTC. It yields the protein CSAMQGNQETQYF.

This clonotype was detected only once. The chain uses TRBV19 and TRBJ1-6; possibly TRBD1 for D (5 bases). Germline V gene lookup returns CDR1 LNHDA and CDR2 SQIVND (reference sequence). V was pared by 6 bases and J by 14 bases, with 17 bases between. The CDR3 spans 13 residues. For the CDR3, the DNA is TGTGCCAGTAGCGGGGACCCACTTTTGGCCCTCCACTTT. Translating gives CASSGDPLLALHF.

This rearrangement joins TRBV10-3 to TRBJ1-1; 7 bases map to TRBD1. The germline CDR1 and CDR2 sequences are ENHRY and SYGVKD. This CDR3 is 13 amino acids long. Trimming cost V 6 bases and J 1 base; bases outside gene matches: 2. CDR3 DNA: TGTGCCATCAGACAGGGGACGAACACTGAAGCTTTCTTT. Amino acids: CAIRQGTNTEAFF.

The chain carries TRBV20-1 and TRBJ2-3, with D perhaps TRBD2 (6 bases). Germline V gene data show CDR1 as DFQATT and CDR2 as SNEGSKA (reference sequence). Trimming took off 3 bases at V and 4 bases at J, with 8 bases between the two ends. CDR3 length equals 12 residues. The DNA for the CDR3 is TGCAGTGCTAGGACTAGTCCAGATACGCAGTATTTT. It encodes CSARTSPDTQYF.

The chain combines TRBV19 with TRBJ1-1; no clear D. The CDR3 is 11 residues long. Trimming cost V 9 bases and J 8 bases, with 13 bases left between them. In germline, CDR1 is LNHDA, CDR2 SQIVND (reference sequence). The CDR3 spells CASAVAEEAFF. The CDR3 nucleotides read TGTGCCAGCGCCGTGGCGGAAGAAGCTTTCTTT.

The gene calls are TRBV4-3 and TRBJ2-1; D is ambiguous. Trimming removed 0 bases from V and 8 bases from J, with 14 bases in between. Germline loops: CDR1 LGHNA, CDR2 YSLEER. The length of the CDR3 is 15 residues. This CDR3 is CASSQDGRNWDEQFF. CDR3 DNA sequence: TGCGCCAGCAGCCAAGATGGCAGGAACTGGGATGAGCAGTTCTTC.

This chain connects TRBV5-6 to TRBJ2-1; TRBD2 matches at 13 bases. The germline V gene has CDR1 SGHDT and CDR2 YYEEEE. The trim removed 6 bases at V and 8 bases at J, leaving 8 bases unmatched. The CDR3 extends over 15 amino acids. The chain's CDR3 is CASTKGLAGSDEQFF. The CDR3 DNA reads TGTGCCAGCACCAAGGGACTAGCGGGGTCCGATGAGCAGTTCTTC. The full variable domain, rest sourced from reference TRBV5-6 and TRBJ2-1, is DAGVTQSPTHLIKTRGQQVTLRCSPKSGHDTVSWYQQALGQGPQFIFQYYEEEERQRGNFPDRFSGHQFPNYSSELNVNALLLGDSALYLCASTKGLAGSDEQFFGPGTRLTVL.

The chain uses TRBV20-1 and TRBJ1-1; tentative D call: TRBD1 (6 bases). V lost 5 bases and J lost 0, with 22 bases in between. The germline CDR1 and CDR2 sequences are DFQATT and SNEGSKA (reference sequence). The length of the CDR3 is 17 residues. CDR3 in DNA: TGCAGTGCTGTCAATAACAGGGCGGCGGACATGAACACTGAAGCTTTCTTT. This translates into CSAVNNRAADMNTEAFF.

The genes are TRBV7-2 and TRBJ2-5; TRBD1 agrees at 10 bases. V was pared by 5 bases and J by 2 bases, with 5 bases of the junction left unmatched. Germline V gene sequence: CDR1 SGHTA, CDR2 FQGNSA. This CDR3 is 15 amino acids long. CDR3 sequence: CASSRGTGEQETQYF. CDR3 sequence (DNA): TGTGCCAGCAGCCGAGGGACAGGGGAACAAGAGACCCAGTACTTC.

This chain connects TRBV6-5 to TRBJ2-5, with D possibly TRBD1 on 6 matching bases. The V end lost 2 bases, the J end lost 1 base, and 8 bases lay between the germline ends. CDR1 MNHEY and CDR2 SVGAGI come from the germline V gene. The CDR3 spans 14 residues. The CDR3 sequence: CASSYRDTQETQYF. The DNA of the CDR3 is TGTGCCAGCAGTTACCGGGACACCCAAGAGACCCAGTACTTC.

This clonotype occurred once. The J gene is TRBJ1-2, the V gene TRBV5-8, with TRBD1 matching over 12 bases. V lost 4 bases and J lost 4; bases outside the gene matches: 11. The CDR3 is 17 residues long. Per the germline V gene, CDR1 is SGHTS and CDR2 is YDEGEE. This CDR3 reads CASSLLPGTGGGYGYTF. Here the CDR3 DNA reads TGTGCCAGCAGCCTACTGCCCGGGACAGGGGGCGGCTATGGCTACACCTTC.

This clonotype is a singleton in its sample. The V gene is TRBV24-1, the J gene TRBJ2-2; TRBD1 is a possible D gene (6 bases). V was cut by 7 bases and J by 4 bases, with 15 bases left in between. The CDR3 is 15 amino acids. The germline gives CDR1 KGHDR, CDR2 SFDVKD. This chain's CDR3 is CATRGEGQSTGELFF. The CDR3 bases are TGTGCCACCAGGGGAGAAGGACAGAGCACCGGGGAGCTGTTTTTT.

This chain joins TRBV29-1 and TRBJ1-2; possibly TRBD1 for D (5 bases). The V gene lost 6 bases and the J gene lost 8 bases, with 25 bases spanning the gap. Germline assignment: CDR1 SQVTM and CDR2 ANQGSEA. This CDR3 spans 15 amino acids. The CDR3 sequence is CSVETQGTAREGYTF. CDR3 sequence (DNA): TGCAGCGTCGAAACTCAAGGGACGGCGAGAGAGGGCTACACCTTC.

The V gene is TRBV5-1, the J gene TRBJ2-4; 7 bases are a match to TRBD2. This CDR3 has 14 residues. The germline gives CDR1 SGHRS, CDR2 YFSETQ. Germline trimming cut 2 bases from V and 5 bases from J; bases unmatched to any gene: 4. CDR3 sequence: CASSFSGQENIQYF. The CDR3 DNA follows: TGCGCCAGCAGCTTTAGCGGGCAGGAAAACATTCAGTACTTC.

This sequence joins TRBV5-1 and TRBJ2-1; 7 bases fit TRBD1. The CDR3 loop spans 14 amino acids. From germline, CDR1 is SGHRS and CDR2 YFSETQ. Trimming removed 4 bases from V and 5 bases from J; junction bases left unmatched: 6. In DNA form, the CDR3 reads TGCGCCAGCAGCCCGGGGACAGCCAACAATGAGCAGTTCTTC. Protein: CASSPGTANNEQFF. Based on the CDR3 plus reference TRBV5-1 and TRBJ2-1, the full variable domain is KAGVTQTPRYLIKTRGQQVTLSCSPISGHRSVSWYQQTPGQGLQFLFEYFSETQRNKGNFPGRFSGRQFSNSRSEMNVSTLELGDSALYLCASSPGTANNEQFFGPGTRLTVL.

The chain uses TRBV19 and TRBJ1-1; 7 positions match TRBD1. V was clipped by 6 bases and J by 7 bases; unmatched bases: 8. Germline CDR1 reads LNHDA; CDR2 reads SQIVND (reference sequence). The CDR3 is 13 amino acids. For the CDR3, the DNA is TGTGCCAGTAGCCCCGACAGGGCCGGTGAAGCTTTCTTT. Its translation: CASSPDRAGEAFF.

V gene TRBV30 combines with J gene TRBJ2-3; D call uncertain. V lost 3 bases and J 0 bases, leaving 4 bases between the germline ends. CDR3 length: 12 amino acids. Germline V gene data show CDR1 as GTSNPN and CDR2 as SVGIG (reference sequence). For the CDR3, the DNA is TGTGCCTGGAGCGGGAGCACAGATACGCAGTATTTT. Amino acids: CAWSGSTDTQYF.

The chain couples TRBV4-1 to TRBJ2-5, with D uncertain. CDR1 is MGHRA, CDR2 YSYEKL, per germline. Deletions cut 1 base from V and 4 bases from J, with 13 bases between. CDR3 length: 15 residues. The CDR3, as DNA: TGCGCCAGCAGCCAAGGGTCCGTGGCCTTAGAGACCCAGTACTTC. Protein sequence: CASSQGSVALETQYF.

The V gene is TRBV20-1, the J gene TRBJ2-7; D is ambiguous. CDR3 length: 11 residues. Trimming removed 1 base at V and 6 bases at J, with 7 bases between. Germline CDR1 DFQATT, CDR2 SNEGSKA (reference sequence). This chain's CDR3 is CSARVQTEQYF. The CDR3 nucleotides are TGCAGTGCTAGAGTACAGACCGAGCAGTACTTC.

The J gene is TRBJ1-5, the V gene TRBV30; D may be TRBD1 (6 bases). Deletions cut 3 bases from V and 5 bases from J, with 11 bases between. The germline gives CDR1 GTSNPN, CDR2 SVGIG (reference sequence). The CDR3 is 13 residues long. The DNA of the CDR3 is TGTGCCTGGAGGGACAGCGCAGATCAGCCCCAGCATTTT. Protein: CAWRDSADQPQHF.